These 19 T cell receptor beta chains were all obtained from the same sample, sequenced in a study of CD8 T cells in ankylosing spondylitis. TCRdb recomputed calls from the 5' RACE reads with MiXCR, one row per CDR3 protein. The repertoire holds a few hundred thousand distinct CDR3 sequences, with around 10% as singletons. The sequencing input was blood, either unsorted or a sorted T cell fraction (not recorded which). The source is a male donor with ankylosing spondylitis or in good health (not recorded which).

This clonotype was picked up many times. The chain combines TRBV12-3 or TRBV12-4 with TRBJ2-5; 12 nucleotides match TRBD2. The CDR3 spans 14 residues. V lost 5 bases and J lost 4; bases outside the gene matches: 2. CDR3 DNA: TGTGCCAGCAGTGGGGGACTAGCGGGAGAGACCCAGTACTTC. This encodes CASSGGLAGETQYF.

This clonotype was counted only a few times. This rearrangement joins TRBV9 to TRBJ2-5; TRBD1 aligns across 7 bases. Unmatched junction bases numbered 7, after V lost 1 base and J lost 4 bases. This CDR3 contains 15 residues. Germline loops: CDR1 SGDLS, CDR2 YYNGEE. The CDR3 spells CASSVSQGVRETQYF. CDR3 coding DNA: TGTGCCAGCAGCGTAAGCCAGGGGGTACGAGAGACCCAGTACTTC. Using reference TRBV9 and TRBJ2-5 for the parts outside the CDR3, the full variable domain is DSGVTQTPKHLITATGQRVTLRCSPRSGDLSVYWYQQSLDQGLQFLIQYYNGEERAKGNILERFSAQQFPDLHSELNLSSLELGDSALYFCASSVSQGVRETQYFGPGTRLLVL.

The genes are TRBV7-9 and TRBJ2-6, with D tentatively TRBD1 (7 bases). Germline V gene lookup returns CDR1 SEHNR and CDR2 FQNEAQ (reference sequence). Trimming took off 2 bases at V and 0 bases at J, with 11 bases between the two ends. This CDR3 contains 17 residues. The CDR3 region has the DNA TGTGCCAGCAGCTTATGGCAGGGGGGCTCTGGGGCCAACGTCCTGACTTTC. It yields the protein CASSLWQGGSGANVLTF. Variable domain in full (rest from reference TRBV7-9 and TRBJ2-6): DTGVSQNPRHKITKRGQNVTFRCDPISEHNRLYWYRQTLGQGPEFLTYFQNEAQLEKSRLLSDRFSAERPKGSFSTLEIQRTEQGDSAMYLCASSLWQGGSGANVLTFGAGSRLTVL.

V and J are TRBV11-2 and TRBJ2-3, with 8 bases identical to TRBD2. The germline V gene has CDR1 SGHAT and CDR2 FQNNGV. The V gene end was trimmed by 1 base and the J gene end by 2 bases; junction bases not matched to a gene: 11. This CDR3 comprises 18 residues. The CDR3 loop reads CASSLVGLIAGLTDTQYF. CDR3 coding DNA: TGTGCCAGCAGCTTAGTGGGATTAATAGCGGGACTCACAGATACGCAGTATTTT. Full variable domain (remainder filled in from reference TRBV11-2 and TRBJ2-3): EAGVAQSPRYKIIEKRQSVAFWCNPISGHATLYWYQQILGQGPKLLIQFQNNGVVDDSQLPKDRFSAERLKGVDSTLKIQPAKLEDSAVYLCASSLVGLIAGLTDTQYFGPGTRLTVL.

At least ten counts were recorded for this clonotype. This chain uses TRBV4-1 with TRBJ1-4; D possibly corresponds to TRBD1 (5 bases). The CDR3 runs to 16 residues. The V end lost 0 bases, the J end lost 1 base, and 9 bases lay between the germline ends. Germline-derived CDR1 and CDR2 are MGHRA and YSYEKL. The CDR3 sequence is CASSQEGGGTNEKLFF. CDR3 DNA: TGCGCCAGCAGCCAAGAAGGTGGGGGAACTAATGAAAAACTGTTTTTT.

This clonotype came up a few times. V gene TRBV2 combines with J gene TRBJ2-3; 13 positions agree with TRBD2. Trimming at V came to 8 bases and at J to 1 base, leaving 3 bases not matched to a gene. This CDR3 contains 15 residues. Germline assignment: CDR1 SNHLY and CDR2 FYNNEI. The CDR3 region is CASGTSGVRTDTQYF. The CDR3 DNA is TGTGCCAGCGGGACTAGCGGGGTTCGCACAGATACGCAGTATTTT.

CDR3 bases: TGTGCCAGCAGCCAAGATACACGGCCCCAGCATTTT. Its protein is CASSQDTRPQHF. This chain uses TRBV3-1 with TRBJ1-5, with D hard to call. The CDR3 totals 12 residues. Germline CDR1 and CDR2: LGHDT and YNNKEL (reference sequence). The V end was cut by 0 bases, the J end by 9 bases, with 6 bases between.

The J gene is TRBJ2-1, the V gene TRBV15; D possibly corresponds to TRBD2 (7 bases). V lost 1 base to trimming and J lost 4 bases, with 11 bases between them. The CDR3 sequence is 15 residues long. CDR1 and CDR2 (germline): LNHNV, YYDKDF (reference sequence). The CDR3 here is CATSRVGGGYNEQFF. CDR3 sequence (DNA): TGTGCCACCAGCAGAGTAGGGGGGGGATACAATGAGCAGTTCTTC.

This clonotype appeared a few times. The CDR3 sequence is CASSYSRAGNTGELFF. CDR3 DNA: TGTGCCAGCAGTTACTCGAGAGCCGGAAACACCGGGGAGCTGTTTTTT. This chain uses TRBV6-5 with TRBJ2-2; D gene unclear. Germline loops: CDR1 MNHEY, CDR2 SVGAGI. V was pared by 0 bases and J by 2 bases, with 10 bases between. CDR3 length: 16 amino acids.

The chain recombines TRBV11-2 with TRBJ2-5, with 7 bases identical to TRBD2. The CDR3 runs 18 residues. With 2 bases clipped from V and 1 base from J, the junction kept 13 bases outside the gene matches. Looked up from germline, CDR1 is SGHAT and CDR2 is FQNNGV. CDR3: CASSLYGGRIEVQETQYF. The CDR3 nucleotides are TGTGCCAGCAGCTTATACGGCGGGAGAATAGAGGTCCAAGAGACCCAGTACTTC.

This clonotype was seen many times. The gene calls are TRBV20-1 and TRBJ2-5, with TRBD2 as a possible D gene (6 bases). Trimming took off 1 base at V and 2 bases at J, with 20 bases between the two ends. The germline V gene has CDR1 DFQATT and CDR2 SNEGSKA (reference sequence). This CDR3 is built from 17 residues. The CDR3 DNA is TGCAGTGCTAGAGGTTTGACGGACACGGGAGTTCAAGAGACCCAGTACTTC. It encodes CSARGLTDTGVQETQYF.

This clonotype was observed at least ten times. This sequence joins TRBV12-3 or TRBV12-4 and TRBJ2-1; 7 nucleotides agree with TRBD2. The CDR3 is 14 residues long. The junction had 5 bases not matched to a gene; V was cut back by 1 base and J by 8 bases. CDR3 protein: CASSLVRLADEQFF. The DNA for the CDR3 is TGTGCCAGCAGTTTAGTAAGACTAGCCGATGAGCAGTTCTTC.

This clonotype was seen a few times. The rearrangement links TRBV29-1 to TRBJ1-2; D unclear. Germline assignment: CDR1 SQVTM and CDR2 ANQGSEA. V was clipped by 4 bases and J by 6 bases, with 18 bases between them. The CDR3 contains 14 residues. The CDR3 loop is CSVAPPGRMDGYTF. The CDR3 coding sequence is TGCAGCGTTGCCCCCCCAGGCCGAATGGATGGCTACACCTTC.

This clonotype has at least ten counts. The chain links TRBV20-1 to TRBJ2-3; 8 bases are shared with TRBD1. Germline V gene lookup returns CDR1 DFQATT and CDR2 SNEGSKA (reference sequence). The CDR3 totals 14 residues. V trimming: 5 bases; J trimming: 2 bases; junction bases outside the gene matches: 6. CDR3 protein: CSARDRSFTDTQYF. The CDR3 DNA is TGCAGTGCTCGGGACAGGAGCTTCACAGATACGCAGTATTTT.

Many counts were recorded for this clonotype. V and J are TRBV10-2 and TRBJ2-3; D is ambiguous. V was pared by 5 bases and J by 6 bases, with 18 bases between. Germline CDR1 reads WSHSY; CDR2 reads SAAADI. This CDR3 has 15 amino acids. For the CDR3, the DNA is TGCGCCAGCAGTTCGGGTCGGAGCTTACCCGATACGCAGTATTTT. This codes for CASSSGRSLPDTQYF.

The chain employs TRBV6-2 or TRBV6-3 and TRBJ2-3; TRBD2 matches 14 bases. The V gene's germline CDR1 is MNHEY and CDR2 SVGEGT. This CDR3 is built from 17 residues. The V segment lost 4 bases and the J segment 4 bases; nucleotides outside the gene matches: 7. The CDR3 spells CASSSGTSGSRADTQYF. CDR3 DNA: TGTGCCAGCAGTTCCGGGACTAGCGGGAGTAGGGCAGATACGCAGTATTTT.

This clonotype was detected many times. This rearrangement joins TRBV3-1 to TRBJ2-1, with 7 bases lining up with TRBD2. The CDR3 covers 18 residues. Germline lookup yields CDR1 LGHDT and CDR2 YNNKEL (reference sequence). J gave up 4 bases and V 1 base, and 13 bases lay outside the gene matches. Here the CDR3 DNA reads TGTGCCAGCAGCCAAGCCCGAGGAGGCGGGAGTTCGTACAATGAGCAGTTCTTC. It specifies CASSQARGGGSSYNEQFF.

This clonotype came up many times. This chain uses TRBV5-1 with TRBJ2-3; D is undetermined. The germline V gene has CDR1 SGHRS and CDR2 YFSETQ. V was trimmed by 0 bases and J by 2 bases, leaving 16 bases between them. The CDR3 runs to 17 residues. The chain's CDR3 is CASSLEGALTYTDTQYF. The CDR3 DNA reads as TGCGCCAGCAGCTTGGAAGGCGCTCTTACGTACACAGATACGCAGTATTTT.

The DNA of the CDR3 is TGTGCCAGTAGTATAGACAGGGAGAATGGCTACACCTTC. It translates to CASSIDRENGYTF. This rearrangement joins TRBV19 to TRBJ1-2; D may be TRBD1 (5 bases). The CDR3 runs 13 residues. Trimming stripped 0 bases from V and 6 bases from J, with 8 bases between. The V gene's germline CDR1 is LNHDA and CDR2 SQIVND (reference sequence).